This T cell receptor (beta chain) was identified in a study of blood T cell repertoires in COVID-19. Study-level information: Nucleic acid was either cDNA or gDNA, and it came from T cells, B-cell-depleted T cells, or PBMCs.

Per the original methods: Amplification of reference gene primers was used by the study to estimate nucleated cell counts. Clones were sequenced by immunoSEQ multiplex PCR, and TCRdb holds only the in-frame ones, with some missing. The V and J calls and the clone size are those of that table, but D and trimming were determined from the DNA. The table has 200,000 to 250,000 clones, about 88% seen once. In this sample, this clone turned up a few times. Germline V CDR1 and CDR2: SGHDT, YYEEEE. The CDR3 is made up of 17 amino acids. V lost 4 bases and J lost 3; bases outside the gene matches: 7. The chain joins TRBV5-6 to TRBJ2-3; 14 bases match TRBD2. The TCR sequence derives from a woman aged 55-70 years with acute or convalescent COVID-19. Sequenced sample: peripheral blood. The CDR3 DNA follows: TGTGCCAGCAGCCCGACCGGGACTAGCGGGGGAACAGATACGCAGTATTTT. As protein: CASSPTGTSGGTDTQYF.